One and the same sample provided the 12 T cell receptor beta chains below, sequenced in a study of blood T cell repertoires in COVID-19. This table comes from immunoSEQ multiplex PCR, and its TCRdb copy is limited to in-frame clones, with some not included. The sample has 78,000 or so clones, over 70% seen once. The specimen was peripheral blood. All receptors come from a man older than 75 with acute or convalescent COVID-19.

V and J are TRBV10-3 and TRBJ1-6, with D maybe TRBD1 (6 bases). The CDR3 runs 14 residues. Trimming pared 6 bases from V and 0 bases from J, leaving 6 bases between. CDR1 and CDR2 (germline): ENHRY, SYGVKD. The CDR3: CAIRDSSYNSPLHF. DNA of the CDR3: TGTGCCATCAGGGACAGCTCCTATAATTCACCCCTCCACTTT.

V is TRBV2 and J is TRBJ2-7; no clear D. Germline V gives CDR1 SNHLY, CDR2 FYNNEI. This CDR3 contains 13 residues. Trimming removed 4 bases from V and 1 base from J, with 8 bases in between. The CDR3, as DNA: TGTGCCAGCAGTGCGCAGGCATCCTACGAGCAGTACTTC. It yields the protein CASSAQASYEQYF.

The chain joins TRBV10-1 to TRBJ2-3, with 12 bases aligning to TRBD1. V shed 6 bases, J shed 6 bases, and the junction held 7 bases outside the gene matches. Germline values: CDR1 WNHNN, CDR2 SYGVQD (reference sequence). This CDR3 has 15 amino acids. The CDR3 bases are TGCGCCAGCAGACCCGGGACAGGGGGCGAGGATACGCAGTATTTT. Protein: CASRPGTGGEDTQYF.

As regards this clone: At the DNA level, this CDR3 is encoded by other sequences in the same sample as well. The genes are TRBV18 and TRBJ2-2; D call uncertain. Per germline, CDR1 KGHSH and CDR2 LQKENI. The CDR3 totals 14 residues. Trimming cost V 3 bases and J 1 base, with 6 bases left between them. The CDR3 coding sequence is TGTGCCAGCTCACCGGGCCAGAACACCGGGGAGCTGTTTTTT. Residues: CASSPGQNTGELFF. Variable domain in full (rest from reference TRBV18 and TRBJ2-2): NAGVMQNPRHLVRRRGQEARLRCSPMKGHSHVYWYRQLPEEGLKFMVYLQKENIIDESGMPKERFSAEFPKEGPSILRIQQVVRGDSAAYFCASSPGQNTGELFFGEGSRLTVL.

This chain joins TRBV3-1 (or the pseudogene TRBV3-2) and TRBJ2-1, with TRBD2 identical over 11 bases. Germline values: CDR1 LGHDT, CDR2 YNNKEL (reference sequence). This CDR3 is built from 21 residues. V trimming: 0 bases; J trimming: 9 bases; junction bases outside the gene matches: 22. The CDR3 loop reads CASSQDHVSGPLAGGPGEQFF. The CDR3 nucleotides are TGTGCCAGCAGCCAAGATCATGTTTCTGGCCCATTAGCGGGGGGGCCGGGTGAGCAGTTCTTC.

This chain connects TRBV19 to TRBJ1-4; possible D gene TRBD1, 6 bases. The CDR3 spans 14 residues. The V end was cut by 4 bases, the J end by 8 bases, with 14 bases between. The V gene's germline CDR1 is LNHDA and CDR2 SQIVND (reference sequence). CDR3 in amino acids: CASSKGSGEEKLFF. CDR3 DNA sequence: TGTGCCAGTAGTAAAGGTTCAGGGGAAGAAAAACTGTTTTTT.

The genes are TRBV5-1 and TRBJ1-4; TRBD1 matches at 9 bases. The CDR3 runs to 14 residues. Trimming took 4 bases from V and 8 from J; bases not matched to a gene: 6. Germline V gene data show CDR1 as SGHRS and CDR2 as YFSETQ. The chain's CDR3 is CASSPQGANEKLFF. CDR3 sequence (DNA): TGCGCCAGCAGCCCACAGGGGGCGAACGAAAAACTGTTTTTT.

J is TRBJ1-5 and V is TRBV19, with D possibly TRBD1 on 5 matching bases. CDR1 is LNHDA, CDR2 SQIVND, per germline (reference sequence). This CDR3 region has 14 residues. V was cut by 8 bases and J by 2 bases, with 13 bases left in between. The CDR3 DNA is TGTGCCAGTTCGGACACGTCAGGCAATCAGCCCCAGCATTTT. Residues: CASSDTSGNQPQHF. Based on the CDR3 plus reference TRBV19 and TRBJ1-5, the full variable domain is DGGITQSPKYLFRKEGQNVTLSCEQNLNHDAMYWYRQDPGQGLRLIYYSQIVNDFQKGDIAEGYSVSREKKESFPLTVTSAQKNPTAFYLCASSDTSGNQPQHFGDGTRLSIL.

This chain links TRBV7-2 with TRBJ2-2; 11 bases map to TRBD1. The CDR3 is 15 amino acids. Germline CDR1 SGHTA, CDR2 FQGNSA. Trimming removed 4 bases from V and 5 bases from J; junction bases left unmatched: 3. The CDR3 protein is CASSSGTGGTGELFF. As DNA, the CDR3 is TGTGCCAGCAGCTCCGGGACAGGGGGAACCGGGGAGCTGTTTTTT.

Of note for this clone: The junction departs from the called germline gene at one end, perhaps through a read error. The chain employs TRBV7-7 and TRBJ2-1; 9 bases are a match to TRBD2. The CDR3 covers 15 residues. Germline V gene data show CDR1 as SSHAT and CDR2 as FNYEAQ (reference sequence). The CDR3 protein is CASSLVAGEYNEQFF. CDR3 coding DNA: TGTGCTAGCAGCTTAGTAGCGGGGGAGTACAATGAGCAGTTCTTC.

J is TRBJ2-7 and V is TRBV5-1; 9 nucleotides agree with TRBD2. Germline lookup yields CDR1 SGHRS and CDR2 YFSETQ. The CDR3 runs 15 residues. V lost 0 bases to trimming and J lost 2 bases; unmatched junction nucleotides: 3. CDR3 in amino acids: CASSLVSGGPYEQYF. The CDR3 region has the DNA TGCGCCAGCAGCTTGGTTAGCGGGGGACCCTACGAGCAGTACTTC.

This clone came up once. This chain uses TRBV6-5 with TRBJ2-1; the match to TRBD2 covers 11 bases. CDR1 MNHEY and CDR2 SVGAGI come from the germline V gene. This CDR3 spans 15 amino acids. After removal of 6 bases from V and 7 bases from J, the junction contained 8 bases not matched to a gene. CDR3: CASSARASGGNEQFF. The CDR3 nucleotides are TGTGCCAGCAGCGCCCGGGCTAGCGGGGGGAATGAGCAGTTCTTC.